A selection of T cell receptor beta chains follows, all from one sample in a study of T cells in Graves' hyperthyroidism and ophthalmopathy. TCRdb itself ran the multiplex PCR reads through MiXCR, one entry per CDR3 protein. The sample has approximately 360,000 distinct CDR3 sequences, roughly 14% seen once; the top ten hold about 30%. The sequenced sample was blood. These receptors all come from a woman aged 18-30 years with Graves' hyperthyroidism that later progressed to Graves' ophthalmopathy. The CDR3 runs from the conserved cysteine through the conserved F or W. The D gene is left open where the match is weak. Some rows mark clone size as missing; the rest say once, few, many or name a class of expanded clone.

CDR3 DNA,CDR3 protein,clone size,V gene,J gene,D gene
TGTGCCAGCAGCCTCCTAGGCCGTGAGGGACTGGGGAACACCGGGGAGCTGTTTTTT,CASSLLGREGLGNTGELFF,many,TRBV11-2,TRBJ2-2,.
TGTGCCTGGAGTGTAAGGGGTGGCTACACCTTC,CAWSVRGGYTF,many,TRBV30,TRBJ1-2,.
TGCAGTGCTAGAGATTTTACGGGGAGCTCCTACAATGAGCAGTTCTTC,CSARDFTGSSYNEQFF,many,TRBV20-1,TRBJ2-1,.
TGCGCCAGCAGCTTGGCAAGGGGAGTGAACACTGAAGCTTTCTTT,CASSLARGVNTEAFF,many,TRBV5-1,TRBJ1-1,.
TGTGCCAGCAGCTTAGACGGAGGAGCGAAAAACATTCAGTACTTC,CASSLDGGAKNIQYF,.,TRBV7-2,TRBJ2-4,.
TGCAGTGCTAGAGATCACCGACAAACCTACAATGAGCAGTTCTTC,CSARDHRQTYNEQFF,.,TRBV20-1,TRBJ2-1,.
TGTGCCGGAGACAGGGGGCGCGGCTACACCTTC,CAGDRGRGYTF,.,TRBV7-9,TRBJ1-2,TRBD1
TGTGCCAGCAGTTTAGAGGGCAGGGGGTTGTCACCCCTCCACTTT,CASSLEGRGLSPLHF,few,TRBV12-3/TRBV12-4,TRBJ1-6,TRBD1
TGCAGTGCTAGCCCCGCGACAGGGGCCGGGGAGACCCAGTACTTC,CSASPATGAGETQYF,many,TRBV20-1,TRBJ2-5,TRBD1
TGTGCCTGGAAGGGACAGCCGTACAATGAGCAGTTCTTC,CAWKGQPYNEQFF,few,TRBV30,TRBJ2-1,TRBD1
TGTGCCAGCAGTTACTACACCGTACTGGGGATAACTAATGAAAAACTGTTTTTT,CASSYYTVLGITNEKLFF,few,TRBV6-5,TRBJ1-4,.
TGTGCCAGCAGCTTACGAGGTGTAGGGTACGGAGTTTCCTACGAGCAGTACTTC,CASSLRGVGYGVSYEQYF,many,TRBV7-2,TRBJ2-7,.
TGTGCCAGCAGCCTTCAGGGGAGGGGGAACACTGAAGCTTTCTTT,CASSLQGRGNTEAFF,many,TRBV3-1,TRBJ1-1,.
TGTGCCAGCAGCTTAGCGGAGGTGGGGCAGGAGCCCCAGCATTTT,CASSLAEVGQEPQHF,many,TRBV7-9,TRBJ1-5,.